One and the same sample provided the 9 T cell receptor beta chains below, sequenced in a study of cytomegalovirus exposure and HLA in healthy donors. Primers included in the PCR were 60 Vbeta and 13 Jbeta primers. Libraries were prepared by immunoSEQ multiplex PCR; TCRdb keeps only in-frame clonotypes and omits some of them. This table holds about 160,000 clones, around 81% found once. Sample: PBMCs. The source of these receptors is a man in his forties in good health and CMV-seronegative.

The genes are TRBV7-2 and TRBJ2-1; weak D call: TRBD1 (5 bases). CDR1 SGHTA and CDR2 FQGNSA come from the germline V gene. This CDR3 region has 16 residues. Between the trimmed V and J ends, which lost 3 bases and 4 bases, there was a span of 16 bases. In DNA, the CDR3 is TGTGCCAGCAGCTTGGGGCCGACTCCCACTTACAATGAGCAGTTCTTC. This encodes CASSLGPTPTYNEQFF.

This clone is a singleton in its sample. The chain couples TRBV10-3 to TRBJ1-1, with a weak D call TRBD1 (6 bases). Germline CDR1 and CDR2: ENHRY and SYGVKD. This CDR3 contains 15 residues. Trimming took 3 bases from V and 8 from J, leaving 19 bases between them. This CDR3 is CAISDRGGTPQEAFF. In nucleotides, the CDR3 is TGTGCCATCAGTGACAGGGGAGGGACCCCCCAGGAAGCTTTCTTT.

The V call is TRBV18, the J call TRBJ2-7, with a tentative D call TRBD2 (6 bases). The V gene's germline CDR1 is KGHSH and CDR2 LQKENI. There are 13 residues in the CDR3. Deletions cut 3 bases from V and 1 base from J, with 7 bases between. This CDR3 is CASSPGLSYEQYV. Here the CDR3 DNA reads TGTGCCAGCTCACCGGGACTTTCCTACGAGCAGTACGTC.

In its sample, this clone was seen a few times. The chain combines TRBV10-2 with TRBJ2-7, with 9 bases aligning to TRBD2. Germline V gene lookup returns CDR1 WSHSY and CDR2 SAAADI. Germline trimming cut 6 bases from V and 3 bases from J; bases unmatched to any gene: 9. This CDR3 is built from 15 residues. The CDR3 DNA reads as TGCGCCAGCAGGGGTATAGCGGGAGTAGGCTACGAGCAGTACTTC. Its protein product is CASRGIAGVGYEQYF.

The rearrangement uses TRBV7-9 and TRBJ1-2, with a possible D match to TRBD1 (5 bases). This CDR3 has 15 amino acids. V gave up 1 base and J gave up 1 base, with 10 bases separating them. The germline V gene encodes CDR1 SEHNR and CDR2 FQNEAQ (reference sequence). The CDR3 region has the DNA TGTGCCAGCAGCTTAGTTGCAGGGAATAACTATGGCTACACCTTC. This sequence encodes CASSLVAGNNYGYTF.

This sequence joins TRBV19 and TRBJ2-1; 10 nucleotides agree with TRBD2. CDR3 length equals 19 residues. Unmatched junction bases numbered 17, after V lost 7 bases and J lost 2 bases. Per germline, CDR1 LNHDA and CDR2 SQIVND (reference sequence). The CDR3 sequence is CASNQPASGGPRTYNEQFF. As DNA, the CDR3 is TGTGCCAGTAATCAACCGGCTAGCGGGGGCCCTCGGACCTACAATGAGCAGTTCTTC.

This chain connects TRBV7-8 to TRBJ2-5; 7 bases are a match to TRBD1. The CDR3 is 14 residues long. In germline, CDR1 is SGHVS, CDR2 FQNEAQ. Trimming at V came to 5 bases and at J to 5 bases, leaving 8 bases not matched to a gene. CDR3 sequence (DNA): TGTGCCAGCAGCCCGCGACAGGGAAGGGAGACCCAGTACTTC. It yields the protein CASSPRQGRETQYF.

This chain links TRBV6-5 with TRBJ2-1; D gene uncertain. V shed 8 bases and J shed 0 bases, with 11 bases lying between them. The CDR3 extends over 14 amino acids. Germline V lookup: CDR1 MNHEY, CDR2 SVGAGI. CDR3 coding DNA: TGTGCCAGCGCTGAGGTTAGCTCCTACAATGAGCAGTTCTTC. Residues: CASAEVSSYNEQFF.

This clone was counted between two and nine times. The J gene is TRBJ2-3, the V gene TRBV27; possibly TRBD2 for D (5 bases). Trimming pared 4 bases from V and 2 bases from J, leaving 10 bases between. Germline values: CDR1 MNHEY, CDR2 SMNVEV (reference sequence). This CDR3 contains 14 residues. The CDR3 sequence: CASSYQRITDTQYF. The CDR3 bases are TGTGCCAGCAGTTACCAGCGGATCACAGATACGCAGTATTTT.